A single sample gave rise to the 9 T cell receptor beta chains below, sequenced in a study of patients and donors after allogeneic stem cell transplantation. TCRdb reanalysed the RT-PCR reads using MiXCR and keeps one entry per CDR3 protein. The sample shows about 960,000 distinct CDR3 sequences, more than 15% of them seen only once. The sample comprised blood, either unsorted or a sorted T cell fraction (not recorded which). Every receptor here comes from a human donor who was either an allogeneic HSCT recipient or a stem cell or donor lymphocyte infusion donor (not recorded which). It is not recorded whose cells these are; they may come from a transplant donor.

The J gene is TRBJ1-5, the V gene TRBV10-3; D is unclear. Per germline, CDR1 ENHRY and CDR2 SYGVKD. Trimming stripped 2 bases from V and 8 bases from J, with 16 bases between. The CDR3 covers 15 residues. The CDR3 loop reads CAISEAWRTGEPQHF. In nucleotides, the CDR3 is TGTGCCATCAGTGAGGCTTGGAGGACCGGGGAGCCCCAGCATTTT.

The chain uses TRBV7-9 and TRBJ2-5; tentatively, D is TRBD2 (6 bases). Germline V gene data show CDR1 as SEHNR and CDR2 as FQNEAQ (reference sequence). The CDR3 is made up of 16 amino acids. Trimming left V 1 base short and J 1 base short, with 13 bases between. The chain's CDR3 is CASSLDPPGGQETQYF. CDR3 coding DNA: TGTGCCAGCAGCTTAGACCCTCCCGGGGGCCAAGAGACCCAGTACTTC.

This chain links TRBV27 with TRBJ1-1; TRBD1 might be the D (6 bases). Looked up from germline, CDR1 is MNHEY and CDR2 is SMNVEV (reference sequence). This CDR3 comprises 14 residues. Trimming removed 5 bases at V and 4 bases at J, with 14 bases between. For the CDR3, the DNA is TGTGCCAGCAGTATCTCGGGGGCACCCACTGAAGCTTTCTTT. Its translation: CASSISGAPTEAFF.

This chain uses TRBV7-8 with TRBJ2-5; 12 bases fit TRBD1. The germline V gene has CDR1 SGHVS and CDR2 FQNEAQ. Trimming at V came to 3 bases and at J to 5 bases, leaving 4 bases not matched to a gene. The CDR3 is 15 amino acids. The CDR3 coding sequence is TGTGCCAGCAGCTTTGGGACAGGGGGCGACGAGACCCAGTACTTC. Its translation is CASSFGTGGDETQYF.

This clonotype was counted a few times. This chain connects TRBV4-3 to TRBJ1-2; the D is unclear. The V and J ends lost 6 bases and 6 bases respectively, with 11 bases between them. The CDR3 is 12 amino acids. Germline V lookup: CDR1 LGHNA, CDR2 YSLEER. CDR3 loop: CASRDAVDGYTF. The CDR3 bases are TGCGCCAGCAGGGACGCAGTCGATGGCTACACCTTC.

J is TRBJ1-1 and V is TRBV4-3, with a weak D call TRBD1 (5 bases). V dropped 0 bases and J dropped 1 base, with 9 bases sitting between them. CDR1 is LGHNA, CDR2 YSLEER, per germline. This CDR3 contains 15 residues. CDR3 region: CASSQEGVPNTEAFF. The CDR3 nucleotides read TGCGCCAGCAGCCAAGAAGGGGTACCGAACACTGAAGCTTTCTTT.

This clonotype was seen at least ten times. V gene TRBV20-1 combines with J gene TRBJ2-4; D is ambiguous. The germline V gene has CDR1 DFQATT and CDR2 SNEGSKA (reference sequence). Trimming stripped 3 bases from V and 7 bases from J, with 10 bases between. The CDR3 sequence is 12 residues long. The CDR3 DNA reads TGCAGTGCTAGCCCTCCGAGTAACATTCAGTACTTC. It translates to CSASPPSNIQYF.

This clonotype was observed at least ten times. The rearrangement joins TRBV29-1 to TRBJ1-1, with 7 bases that match TRBD1. The germline CDR1 and CDR2 sequences are SQVTM and ANQGSEA. Trimming at V came to 6 bases and at J to 3 bases, leaving 4 bases not matched to a gene. This CDR3 is 12 amino acids long. In DNA form, the CDR3 reads TGCAGCGTCTCGCAGGGGGACACTGAAGCTTTCTTT. It specifies CSVSQGDTEAFF.

This clonotype was seen more than once but under ten times. This sequence joins TRBV7-8 and TRBJ1-1; D is undetermined. Germline V lookup: CDR1 SGHVS, CDR2 FQNEAQ. The CDR3 contains 13 residues. V lost 5 bases and J lost 5, with 12 bases in between. CDR3 sequence (DNA): TGTGCCAGCAGCCGGCGCGATCGTACTGAAGCTTTCTTT. Protein: CASSRRDRTEAFF. The full variable domain, with the rest looked up from reference TRBV7-8 and TRBJ1-1, is GAGVSQSPRYKVAKRGQDVALRCDPISGHVSLFWYQQALGQGPEFLTYFQNEAQLDKSGLPSDRFFAERPEGSVSTLKIQRTQQEDSAVYLCASSRRDRTEAFFGQGTRLTVV.